A selection of T cell receptor beta chains follows, all from one sample in a study of T cell responses to AZD1222 COVID-19 vaccine. Sequenced by immunoSEQ multiplex PCR; TCRdb stores in-frame clones only, minus some. Of 90,000 to 150,000 clones in the sample, 88% were seen once. Specimen: peripheral blood, collected on day 0 of AZD1222 vaccination. These receptors all come from an adult in good health. Both conserved end residues are part of each CDR3.

TRBV28,CASTAGGNTGELFF
TRBV6-5,CASTGAGAKNIQYF
TRBV4-1,CASSQQGAQSGANVLTF
TRBV7-3,CASRVAAGMNTEAFF
TRBV5-4,CASSPGGGTLRGELFF
TRBV18,CASSPTSGETQYF
TRBV3-1/TRBV3-2,CASSRWGENTIYF
TRBV7-3,CASSPGGGDTEAFF
TRBV7-8,CASSLDRVRSNQPQHF
TRBV5-4,CASQALGTEAFF
TRBV25-1,CASSARDRVNEKLFF
TRBV29-1,CSVVSDSGNIQYF
TRBV28,CASTEGGPSTVYTF
TRBV5-1,CASSLGPGIYGYTF
TRBV2,CASSERVAGAYEQYF
TRBV5-1,CASSLQGYGYTF
TRBV18,CASSPLADGNTEAFF
TRBV4-1,CASSPQSLTSTDTQYF
TRBV19,CASSGDRGSRNQPQHF
TRBV28,CASLLGGSGKFYGYTF
TRBV24-1,CATSDTTEKLFF
TRBV2,CASRGAGQPNEKLFF
TRBV3-1/TRBV3-2,CASSRETDSAGELFF
TRBV28,CASSLPANIEQFF
TRBV25-1,CASSPGQPYGYTF
TRBV7-9,CASSLADPRQPQHF
TRBV6-4,CASSADRGDEQYF
TRBV6-4,CASSAQGGAGADTQYF
TRBV25-1,CASSPGLAGGSDTQYF
TRBV28,CASFPGTRGDTQYF
TRBV28,CASSPPAGPGNTIYF
TRBV25-1,CASSAAISPYEQYF
TRBV5-1,CASSPGREHPYEQYF
TRBV28,CASSGQGSQPQHF
TRBV7-9,CASSPLAGERFF
TRBV4-1,CASSQDGAGGGTDTQYF
TRBV30,CAWSRGAGEKLFF
TRBV5-4,CASSGPGTGRHGYTF
TRBV28,CASSLRGESSGNTIYF
TRBV11-1,CASSFPGAGNTEAFF
TRBV11-1,CASSLWAGGSTGELFF
TRBV4-1,CASSQDPAGTVEAFF
TRBV11-2,CASSLDPSGGRGEQFF
TRBV30,CALDRGRYEQYF
TRBV6-4,CASSVDSGTEAFF
TRBV21-1,CASSSSGVGEQFF
TRBV7-8,CASSSWRQGRTDTQYF
TRBV6-5,CASHSVEPLHF
TRBV5-1,CASSVDRLTGEKLFF